These 9 T cell receptor beta chains came from one sample sequenced in a study of cytomegalovirus exposure and HLA in healthy donors. Clones were read by immunoSEQ multiplex PCR, and TCRdb kept only the in-frame ones, dropping some. The sample comprises under 250,000 clones, roughly 87% of which are singletons, and 12% rests with the top ten. Source material: PBMCs. These TCRs come from a man aged 18 to 30 in good health and CMV-seropositive.

The genes are TRBV5-6 and TRBJ2-3, with 9 bases identical to TRBD1. V lost 4 bases and J lost 8; bases outside the gene matches: 14. The CDR3 is made up of 16 amino acids. The germline V gene has CDR1 SGHDT and CDR2 YYEEEE. Written as DNA, the CDR3 is TGTGCCAGCAGCCACAGACAGGGGGGGATTTTTGGTACGCAGTATTTT. It yields the protein CASSHRQGGIFGTQYF.

This clone is a singleton in its sample. V gene TRBV29-1 combines with J gene TRBJ1-4, with D perhaps matching TRBD1 (5 bases). V lost 3 bases and J 8 bases, leaving 13 bases between the germline ends. In germline, CDR1 is SQVTM, CDR2 ANQGSEA. The CDR3 runs 13 residues. This CDR3 is CSVETSGGEKLFF. In DNA form, the CDR3 reads TGCAGCGTTGAGACGAGTGGGGGAGAAAAACTGTTTTTT.

In its sample, this clone was seen a few times. The chain joins TRBV10-3 to TRBJ1-1; D ambiguous. The germline gives CDR1 ENHRY, CDR2 SYGVKD. The CDR3 loop spans 13 amino acids. V was cut by 4 bases and J by 6 bases, with 12 bases left in between. CDR3 nucleotides: TGTGCCATCAGTGTTGCGGTTTCGGCTGAAGCTTTCTTT. This sequence encodes CAISVAVSAEAFF.

The chain uses TRBV6-4 and TRBJ2-1; D not certain. The CDR3 is made up of 14 amino acids. The V gene lost 5 bases and the J gene lost 0 bases, with 8 bases spanning the gap. CDR1 is MRHNA, CDR2 SNTAGT, per germline. CDR3 in amino acids: CASSTSLSYNEQFF. The DNA for the CDR3 is TGTGCCAGCAGTACGAGCCTCTCCTACAATGAGCAGTTCTTC.

The chain combines TRBV7-2 with TRBJ1-2, with a weak D call TRBD1 (6 bases). This CDR3 has 14 amino acids. Trimming took off 5 bases at V and 6 bases at J, with 16 bases between the two ends. CDR1 SGHTA and CDR2 FQGNSA come from the germline V gene. The CDR3 region is CASSPGSRTDGYTF. The CDR3 region has the DNA TGTGCCAGCAGCCCAGGGAGCAGGACAGATGGCTACACCTTC.

The chain links TRBV5-1 to TRBJ1-1; D gene unclear. Trimming pared 0 bases from V and 7 bases from J, leaving 10 bases between. Per the germline V gene, CDR1 is SGHRS and CDR2 is YFSETQ. The CDR3 length is 13 residues. CDR3 in DNA: TGCGCCAGCAGCTTGGAGGACGGCCTTGAAGCTTTCTTT. Translated, it gives CASSLEDGLEAFF.

The chain employs TRBV2 and TRBJ1-4; D is undetermined. Germline lookup yields CDR1 SNHLY and CDR2 FYNNEI. This CDR3 spans 12 amino acids. V gave up 8 bases and J gave up 8 bases, with 12 bases separating them. The CDR3 DNA is TGTGCCAGCCATTATAAACGAGAAAAACTGTTTTTT. Residues: CASHYKREKLFF.

The chain has TRBV5-1 and TRBJ2-1, with 7 bases fitting TRBD2. V lost 0 bases, J lost 5 bases, and 5 bases stayed unmatched. Germline V gene data show CDR1 as SGHRS and CDR2 as YFSETQ. This CDR3 contains 15 residues. CDR3 nucleotides: TGCGCCAGCAGCTTGGAGGCTAGCGGTCACAATGAGCAGTTCTTC. Translating gives CASSLEASGHNEQFF.

The J gene is TRBJ2-1, the V gene TRBV28; 8 bases fit TRBD1. The CDR3 has 15 residues. With V trimmed by 2 bases and J by 6 bases, 6 bases remained unmatched. In germline, CDR1 is MDHEN, CDR2 SYDVKM. The CDR3 DNA sequence: TGTGCCAGCAGTTTACCGACAGGGGAAATCAATGAGCAGTTCTTC. This encodes CASSLPTGEINEQFF.